Each of the 9 T cell receptor beta chains below was sequenced from the same sample in a study of T cell repertoires in cytomegalovirus infection. TCRdb used MiXCR to reprocess the reads, holding one entry per CDR3 protein. This table has around 550,000 distinct CDR3 sequences, 26% appearing once. Specimen: PBMCs. The receptor source for this set is a human donor in good health (CMV status not recorded). Some clones in this sample may be carry-over from other donors' samples.

This chain connects TRBV5-1 to TRBJ1-3; D is unresolved. Trimming removed 1 base from V and 2 bases from J, with 10 bases in between. The CDR3 runs 15 residues. Germline CDR1 and CDR2: SGHRS and YFSETQ. The CDR3 loop reads CASSLTDLPGNTIYF. For the CDR3, the DNA is TGCGCCAGCAGCTTGACAGACCTTCCTGGAAACACCATATATTTT.

This chain uses TRBV5-1 with TRBJ2-6; D is unclear. The V and J ends lost 0 bases and 0 bases respectively, with 13 bases between them. Germline V gives CDR1 SGHRS, CDR2 YFSETQ. The CDR3 consists of 18 residues. CDR3 DNA: TGCGCCAGCAGCTTGGTTGGCACAACGAGCTCTGGGGCCAACGTCCTGACTTTC. Translating it yields CASSLVGTTSSGANVLTF.

V is TRBV11-2 and J is TRBJ2-7, with D unclear. There are 14 residues in the CDR3. The germline CDR1 and CDR2 sequences are SGHAT and FQNNGV. The V end was cut by 2 bases, the J end by 1 base, with 9 bases between. CDR3 residues: CASSLRVGSYEQYF. In DNA form, the CDR3 reads TGTGCCAGCAGCTTAAGAGTTGGATCCTACGAGCAGTACTTC.

This clonotype turned up a few times. The V and J genes are TRBV28 and TRBJ2-7, with 13 positions matching TRBD2. V dropped 2 bases and J dropped 0; count of bases not matched to a gene: 1. CDR1 and CDR2 (germline): MDHEN, SYDVKM. This CDR3 contains 16 residues. CDR3 in amino acids: CASSLGTSGASYEQYF. The DNA of the CDR3 is TGTGCCAGCAGTTTAGGGACTAGCGGGGCCTCCTACGAGCAGTACTTC.

This rearrangement joins TRBV7-8 to TRBJ1-5, with 9 bases matching TRBD1. Germline V CDR1 and CDR2: SGHVS, FQNEAQ. The CDR3 has 17 amino acids. The ends lost 4 bases at V and 3 bases at J; junction bases unmatched: 10. CDR3 coding DNA: TGTGCCAGCAGCTCGGGACAGGGAGTGGAGGACAATCAGCCCCAGCATTTT. It yields the protein CASSSGQGVEDNQPQHF.

Ten or more counts support this clonotype. This chain links TRBV7-2 with TRBJ1-2; D not resolved. This CDR3 has 15 residues. Germline V lookup: CDR1 SGHTA, CDR2 FQGNSA. Trimming shortened V by 0 bases and J by 0 bases, and 8 bases separated the two germline ends. DNA for the CDR3: TGTGCCAGCAGCTTAGCGGCACGGTCTAACTATGGCTACACCTTC. The encoded protein is CASSLAARSNYGYTF.

This clonotype turned up a few times. The V and J genes are TRBV5-1 and TRBJ2-5; D uncertain. This CDR3 contains 11 residues. V was cut by 6 bases and J by 2 bases, with 5 bases left in between. Germline values: CDR1 SGHRS, CDR2 YFSETQ. CDR3 bases: TGCGCCAGCAAACAGCAAGAGACCCAGTACTTC. Translation gives CASKQQETQYF.

V is TRBV18 and J is TRBJ1-4; 9 nucleotides align to TRBD1. This CDR3 spans 16 amino acids. Germline V gene data show CDR1 as KGHSH and CDR2 as LQKENI. The trim removed 3 bases at V and 7 bases at J, leaving 9 bases unmatched. The chain's CDR3 is CASSPTGTGPSEKLFF. The DNA of the CDR3 is TGTGCCAGCTCACCGACGGGGACAGGGCCTAGTGAAAAACTGTTTTTT. The whole variable domain, filled in from reference TRBV18 and TRBJ1-4, reads NAGVMQNPRHLVRRRGQEARLRCSPMKGHSHVYWYRQLPEEGLKFMVYLQKENIIDESGMPKERFSAEFPKEGPSILRIQQVVRGDSAAYFCASSPTGTGPSEKLFFGSGTQLSVL.

The chain combines TRBV12-3 or TRBV12-4 with TRBJ1-3; unclear D gene. CDR3 length: 13 amino acids. Trimming pared 3 bases from V and 3 bases from J, leaving 6 bases between. In DNA, the CDR3 is TGTGCCAGCAGTTTGAATCGTGGAAACACCATATATTTT. Translation: CASSLNRGNTIYF.